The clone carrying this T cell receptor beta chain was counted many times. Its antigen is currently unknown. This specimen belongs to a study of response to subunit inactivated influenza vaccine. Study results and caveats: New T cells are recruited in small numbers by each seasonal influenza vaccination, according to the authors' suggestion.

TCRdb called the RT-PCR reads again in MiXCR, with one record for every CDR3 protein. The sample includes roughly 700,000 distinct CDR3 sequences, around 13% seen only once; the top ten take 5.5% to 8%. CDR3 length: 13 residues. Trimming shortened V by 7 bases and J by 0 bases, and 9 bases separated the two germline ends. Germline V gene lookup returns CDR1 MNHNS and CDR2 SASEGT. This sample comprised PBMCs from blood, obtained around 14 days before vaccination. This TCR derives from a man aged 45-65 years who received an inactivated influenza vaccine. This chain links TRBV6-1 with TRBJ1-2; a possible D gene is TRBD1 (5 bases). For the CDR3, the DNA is TGTGCCAGCAATGACAGAACTAACTATGGCTACACCTTC. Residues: CASNDRTNYGYTF.